This TCR beta chain was observed in a study of shared clonotypes between healthy human individuals (dated by TCRdb to the early 2020s). Describing the broader study: The cohort included three men and two women between 18 and 49 years of age. Per donor, three plates each were used for CD4 naive and CD4 memory, two for CD8 naive, and one for CD8 memory. Blood TCR repertoires of four to six healthy adults were deeply sequenced to estimate repertoire size and the extent of clonotype sharing between individuals. To increase sequencing depth and limit assay-specific biases, TCR repertoire library preparation and sequencing were carried out by different laboratories using diverse techniques. Each donor's leukapheresis produced roughly between roughly 0.85 and 9.5 billion PBMCs. Findings and caveats that apply to the study as a whole: Estimated clonotype richness was generally larger for naive than for memory subsets. Only blood was sampled, and tissue TCR repertoires likely differ from those in blood. Because the study included only a small number of donors, the genetic and exposure-history diversity represented was limited. Compared with non-shared clonotypes, clonotypes shared by all four sorted-subset donors had higher generation probabilities. Based on pairwise subsampling, the degree of clonotype sharing among donors was expected to be affected by sequencing depth. Even with the large sequencing depth, rarefaction of the sorted-subset datasets indicated that sequencing was incomplete. When a handful of donors were compared, the shared fraction of clonotypes was about 5.4% for naive CD4, over 3% for naive CD8, 2.3% for memory CD4, and less than 0.5% for memory CD8.

In the case of this clone: This clone's antigen is unknown. No clone much larger than this one lies a single base away; base qualities are absent.

Using the deep immunoSEQ assay, TCR CDR3 regions were amplified from genomic DNA by multiplex PCR. For each cell subset, the extracted genomic DNA was distributed evenly across all wells of several immunoSEQ 96-well plates, and each plate served as one replicate. Each replicate PCR for sorted subsets received about 220 ng genomic DNA, equal to about 29,000 T cell genomes. The purified libraries were quantified using a Qubit 3.0 fluorometer, sized with a Bioanalyzer 2100, and then quantified again using the KAPA Library Quantification kit. A separate single-read 150-cycle Illumina NextSeq 550 flow cell was used to sequence each immunoSEQ 96-well plate. The paper's processing steps were these. Because the immunoSEQ output included only junctional sequences and no quality scores, the filtering could not be the same as the filtering used for full-length reads. To assign V/J genes and CDR3, sequences were annotated against IMGT germline references using PyIR, a Python wrapper for IgBLAST v1.9. Reads were removed for weak V/J assignments (E-value above 1e-6), missing CDR3, stop codons, out-of-frame junctions, or ambiguous translated residues. V3J clonotypes were defined as sequences sharing the same inferred V gene, J gene, and CDR3 amino acid sequence. Percentage overlap between repertoires was calculated by dividing the number of shared unique clonotypes by the size of the smaller repertoire. Repertoire richness was assessed with RTK rarefaction, the Chao1 estimator, and Recon v2.1 estimates of unobserved clonotypes. Generation probabilities were computed with OLGA for all TCRbeta clonotypes obtained by the gDNA method from several donors. TCRdb provides this immuneACCESS table in a form limited to in-frame rearrangements. Some clones are lacking; in checked studies, under half of them reflect an unresolved V gene, and why the rest are absent is not known. V, J and clone size are those of that table, while D and trimming were read from the DNA. This sample comprises over 1.4 million clones, over 95% of them detected only once. The ten largest clones add up to approximately 1.2% of the sample.

Reading from cysteine to phenylalanine, the CDR3 counts 15 amino acids. Only CDR3 DNA is held: 45 bases, read in frame from base 1. CDR1 and CDR2, looked up from the germline V gene, are SGHRS and YFSETQ. V and J are trimmed by 4 bases and 4 bases, and the gene matches miss 5 bases of the junction. Healthy HIV-negative adults with no recently reported acute infections or vaccinations were included as donors. Every donor was a Caucasian adult living in Nashville, Tennessee, USA. Magnetic negative selection was used to enrich CD4+ T cells, after which naive cells were positively selected on CD45RA and the negative fraction became the memory subset. Blood was collected by leukapheresis, and PBMCs were isolated by Ficoll-Histopaque density gradient centrifugation and then cryopreserved in liquid nitrogen vapor phase. Analytical flow cytometry was used to check the purity and quantity of each magnetically sorted T cell population. Each sorted fraction had its genomic DNA isolated and then quantified by UV absorbance on a Nanodrop 2000c.

Input material: naive CD4+ T cells sorted from blood. Sample cell subset or site, as interpreted from the label and publication: CD45RA+ positively selected. The rearranged chain carries TRBV5-1 and TRBJ1-3; the junction holds 10 bases that match TRBD1. The clonotype originates from a man in his thirties or forties in good health. The CDR3 protein: CASSRTGGTGNTIYF. The nucleotide sequence reads TGCGCCAGCAGCAGGACAGGGGGTACGGGAAACACCATATATTTT.